This is a list of T cell receptor beta chains from one sample in a study of identical twins. TCRdb ran MiXCR on the 5' RACE reads and lists one entry per CDR3 protein. The data contain 500,000 or so distinct CDR3 sequences, 13% to 15% of them singletons. This same sample was also taken into another study, of yellow fever vaccine responses in identical twins.

Sequencing was performed on CD4+ T cells sorted from blood. These receptors were taken from a woman aged 18-35 years in good health. Each CDR3 is given with its conserved first and last residue. D genes are given only for firm matches. Part of the rows lack a size; the others show once, few, many or a class for expanded clones.

>TRBV5-8|.|few|TRBJ2-7
CASSLRDRRIHEQYF
TGTGCCAGCAGCTTAAGGGACCGTCGGATCCACGAGCAGTACTTC
>TRBV7-6|.|.|TRBJ2-1
CASSLAPTGPDEQFF
TGTGCCAGCAGCTTAGCGCCGACTGGACCCGATGAGCAGTTCTTC
>TRBV7-2|.|few|TRBJ2-7
CASSLVLGTPGEQYF
TGTGCCAGCAGCTTAGTATTAGGGACGCCCGGCGAGCAGTACTTC
>TRBV7-9|TRBD2|few|TRBJ2-1
CASSLRGTSGNNEQFF
TGTGCCAGCAGCTTACGCGGGACTAGCGGGAACAATGAGCAGTTCTTC
>TRBV4-1|TRBD2|few|TRBJ2-7
CASSQDLGGSGGYEQYF
TGCGCCAGCAGCCAAGATCTTGGCGGTAGCGGGGGATACGAGCAGTACTTC
>TRBV27|TRBD2|.|TRBJ2-1
CASSPPRGLAGHNEQLF
TGTGCCAGCAGCCCTCCCCGGGGGCTAGCGGGACACAATGAGCAGTTGTTC
>TRBV27|.|few|TRBJ2-5
CASSLVAGQTQYF
TGTGCCAGCAGTTTGGTTGCAGGGCAGACCCAGTACTTC
>TRBV29-1|.|.|TRBJ2-7
CSAILSDRRSYEQYF
TGCAGCGCCATTCTCTCAGACAGACGATCCTACGAGCAGTACTTC
>TRBV7-9|.|few|TRBJ2-7
CASSFPGPYEQYF
TGTGCCAGCAGCTTTCCGGGACCCTACGAGCAGTACTTC
>TRBV19|.|.|TRBJ2-1
CATRQGRATGNEQFF
TGTGCCACCCGGCAGGGGCGGGCCACGGGGAATGAGCAGTTCTTC
>TRBV5-1|TRBD2|few|TRBJ2-1
CASSLSSGIRNEQFF
TGCGCCAGCAGCTTGTCTAGCGGGATCCGCAATGAGCAGTTCTTC
>TRBV5-1|.|.|TRBJ2-5
CASSLSEPRQETQYF
TGCGCCAGCAGCTTAAGTGAGCCCCGGCAAGAGACCCAGTACTTC
>TRBV5-6|TRBD1|few|TRBJ2-7
CASTRGQAYYEQYF
TGTGCCAGCACCCGGGGACAGGCGTACTACGAGCAGTACTTC
>TRBV12-3/TRBV12-4|.|few|TRBJ2-2
CASSPLGTDTGELFF
TGTGCCAGCAGTCCCCTTGGTACCGACACCGGGGAGCTGTTTTTT
>TRBV29-1|.|.|TRBJ1-4
CSVGAGAATNEKLFF
TGCAGCGTTGGCGCCGGGGCTGCAACTAATGAAAAACTGTTTTTT
>TRBV28|.|few|TRBJ2-2
CASTGGLAGELFF
TGTGCCAGCACCGGTGGGCTCGCCGGGGAGCTGTTTTTT
>TRBV3-1|TRBD1|.|TRBJ2-1
CASSFRDRPYNEQFF
TGTGCCAGCAGTTTCCGGGACAGACCTTACAATGAGCAGTTCTTC
>TRBV29-1|.|.|TRBJ2-1
CSVAGTEQFF
TGCAGCGTCGCCGGGACTGAGCAGTTCTTC
>TRBV15|.|.|TRBJ2-3
CATSNPRRGGDTQYF
TGTGCCACCAGCAATCCTCGCAGGGGGGGAGATACGCAGTATTTT
>TRBV7-2|.|few|TRBJ2-1
CASTLALSSYNEQFF
TGTGCCAGCACGTTAGCGTTAAGCTCCTACAATGAGCAGTTCTTC
>TRBV11-2|TRBD1|.|TRBJ2-1
CASQGVSYNEQFF
TGTGCCTCCCAGGGGGTTTCCTACAATGAGCAGTTCTTC
>TRBV6-1|TRBD1|many|TRBJ2-5
CASRRGQGVTQYF
TGTGCCAGCAGGAGGGGACAGGGGGTTACCCAGTACTTC
>TRBV6-1|TRBD1|.|TRBJ2-3
CASRRDSLTDTQYF
TGTGCCAGCAGGAGGGACAGCCTCACAGATACGCAGTATTTT
>TRBV10-3|.|.|TRBJ2-6
CAISESAGSGANVLTF
TGTGCCATCAGTGAGTCAGCAGGGTCTGGGGCCAACGTCCTGACTTTC
>TRBV7-2|TRBD1|few|TRBJ2-1
CASSLRQGNNEQFF
TGTGCCAGCAGCTTACGACAGGGTAACAATGAGCAGTTCTTC
>TRBV7-2|.|few|TRBJ1-1
CASSLKGSADTEAFF
TGTGCCAGCAGCTTAAAGGGGTCAGCGGACACTGAAGCTTTCTTT
>TRBV25-1|TRBD1|.|TRBJ2-7
CASSEAGQGSYGEQYF
TGTGCCAGCAGTGAAGCAGGACAGGGGAGCTACGGCGAGCAGTACTTC
>TRBV28|.|few|TRBJ1-3
CASIGGTLGNTIYF
TGTGCCAGCATAGGTGGGACACTCGGAAACACCATATATTTT
>TRBV6-5|TRBD1|.|TRBJ1-4
CASSSPSGTGDEKLFF
TGTGCCAGCAGTTCGCCATCCGGGACAGGGGATGAAAAACTGTTTTTT
>TRBV29-1|TRBD2|.|TRBJ2-5
CSVITSGEETQYF
TGCAGCGTGATTACTAGCGGGGAAGAGACCCAGTACTTC
>TRBV4-1|.|.|TRBJ2-3
CASSQVGSRADTQYF
TGCGCCAGCAGCCAAGTCGGAAGTAGGGCTGATACGCAGTATTTT
>TRBV29-1|.|.|TRBJ1-1
CSVGDSGNTEAFF
TGCAGCGTTGGAGACTCGGGGAACACTGAAGCTTTCTTT
>TRBV3-1|TRBD2|.|TRBJ2-7
CASSPGGAEQYF
TGTGCCAGCAGCCCCGGGGGGGCCGAGCAGTACTTC
>TRBV10-3|TRBD2|.|TRBJ2-5
CAIRLAEGETQYF
TGTGCCATACGACTAGCGGAGGGGGAGACCCAGTACTTC
>TRBV5-1|.|.|TRBJ2-1
CASSLTTTDNNEQFF
TGCGCCAGCAGCCTAACCACGACAGACAACAATGAGCAGTTCTTC
>TRBV11-1|.|many|TRBJ1-1
CASSLSRTGGPLNTEAFF
TGTGCCAGCAGCTTATCGCGGACGGGAGGTCCCTTGAACACTGAAGCTTTCTTT
>TRBV7-9|.|.|TRBJ2-5
CASSFTGETQYF
TGTGCCAGCAGCTTCACCGGGGAGACCCAGTACTTC
>TRBV5-6|.|.|TRBJ2-7
CASSLTSKRGEQYF
TGTGCCAGCAGCCTGACTAGCAAAAGGGGGGAGCAGTACTTC
>TRBV19|TRBD1|.|TRBJ2-7
CASSTGGPYEQYF
TGTGCCAGTAGTACAGGGGGACCCTACGAGCAGTACTTC
>TRBV3-1|TRBD1|few|TRBJ2-5
CASSQEGGLETQYF
TGTGCCAGCAGCCAAGAAGGGGGCTTAGAGACCCAGTACTTC
>TRBV27|TRBD2|.|TRBJ2-5
CASSLSSGTSGGRRAETQYF
TGTGCCAGCAGTTTATCTTCGGGTACTAGCGGGGGGAGGAGAGCTGAGACCCAGTACTTC
>TRBV7-9|TRBD2|.|TRBJ2-5
CASSLVSGEETQYF
TGTGCCAGCAGCTTAGTAAGCGGGGAAGAGACCCAGTACTTC
>TRBV7-2|.|.|TRBJ2-1
CASSPSSTNEQFF
TGTGCCAGCAGCCCCTCATCGACCAATGAGCAGTTCTTC
>TRBV29-1|.|few|TRBJ2-7
CSGRDLFSEQYF
TGCAGCGGGCGGGACTTGTTTAGCGAGCAGTACTTC
>TRBV12-3/TRBV12-4|.|many|TRBJ2-3
CASSSYSDTQYF
TGTGCCAGCAGTTCGTACTCGGATACGCAGTATTTT
>TRBV5-1|.|few|TRBJ2-2
CASSLGRLATTGELFF
TGCGCCAGCAGCTTGGGTCGGCTAGCGACCACCGGGGAGCTGTTTTTT
>TRBV2|TRBD1|few|TRBJ2-7
CASTGRQGANYEQYF
TGTGCCAGCACCGGCCGACAGGGGGCTAACTACGAGCAGTACTTC
>TRBV6-2/TRBV6-3|TRBD2|.|TRBJ2-7
CASSTPSGSSYEQYF
TGTGCCAGCAGTACACCTAGCGGGAGCTCCTACGAGCAGTACTTC
>TRBV4-1|TRBD2|.|TRBJ2-7
CASAAPTSGHYEQYF
TGCGCCAGCGCCGCCCCAACTAGCGGACACTACGAGCAGTACTTC
>TRBV6-1|.|.|TRBJ2-4
CASQRWGNIQYF
TGTGCCAGCCAACGGTGGGGAAACATTCAGTACTTC
>TRBV5-4|.|.|TRBJ2-5
CASSFPRDGETQYF
TGTGCCAGCAGCTTTCCCAGGGACGGGGAGACCCAGTACTTC
>TRBV5-4|TRBD1|.|TRBJ2-5
CASSSIDRVQETQYF
TGTGCCAGCAGCTCAATCGACAGGGTCCAAGAGACCCAGTACTTC
>TRBV5-1|TRBD2|few|TRBJ2-1
CASSPRAGEDNEQFF
TGCGCCAGCAGCCCCCGGGCGGGAGAAGACAATGAGCAGTTCTTC
>TRBV18|.|few|TRBJ2-2
CASSPTRATGELFF
TGTGCCAGCTCACCCACGAGGGCCACCGGGGAGCTGTTTTTT
>TRBV24-1|TRBD1|.|TRBJ2-3
CATSDRARTGGLDTQYF
TGTGCCACCAGTGATCGAGCCCGGACAGGGGGCCTGGATACGCAGTATTTT
>TRBV20-1|.|.|TRBJ2-7
CSARYRSSYEQYF
TGCAGTGCTAGATACCGGTCGTCCTACGAGCAGTACTTC
>TRBV7-9|.|.|TRBJ1-4
CASSLAGQNNEKLFF
TGTGCCAGCAGCTTAGCCGGACAGAACAATGAAAAACTGTTTTTT
>TRBV5-6|TRBD2|many|TRBJ2-3
CASSWRGDTDTQYF
TGTGCCAGCAGCTGGCGGGGGGACACAGATACGCAGTATTTT
>TRBV20-1|.|.|TRBJ2-7
CSASPARPYEQYF
TGCAGTGCTAGTCCTGCCCGACCCTACGAGCAGTACTTC